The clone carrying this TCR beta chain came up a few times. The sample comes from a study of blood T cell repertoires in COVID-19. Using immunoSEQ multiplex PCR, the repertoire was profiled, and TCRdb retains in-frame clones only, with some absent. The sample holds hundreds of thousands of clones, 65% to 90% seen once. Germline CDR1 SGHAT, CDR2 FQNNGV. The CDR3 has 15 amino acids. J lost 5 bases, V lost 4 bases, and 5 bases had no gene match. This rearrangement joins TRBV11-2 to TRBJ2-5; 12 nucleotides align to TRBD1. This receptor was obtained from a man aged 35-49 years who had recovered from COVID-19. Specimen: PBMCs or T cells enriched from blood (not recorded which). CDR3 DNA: TGTGCCAGCAGCTCCGGGACAGGGGGCCGGGAGACCCAGTACTTC. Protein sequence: CASSSGTGGRETQYF.